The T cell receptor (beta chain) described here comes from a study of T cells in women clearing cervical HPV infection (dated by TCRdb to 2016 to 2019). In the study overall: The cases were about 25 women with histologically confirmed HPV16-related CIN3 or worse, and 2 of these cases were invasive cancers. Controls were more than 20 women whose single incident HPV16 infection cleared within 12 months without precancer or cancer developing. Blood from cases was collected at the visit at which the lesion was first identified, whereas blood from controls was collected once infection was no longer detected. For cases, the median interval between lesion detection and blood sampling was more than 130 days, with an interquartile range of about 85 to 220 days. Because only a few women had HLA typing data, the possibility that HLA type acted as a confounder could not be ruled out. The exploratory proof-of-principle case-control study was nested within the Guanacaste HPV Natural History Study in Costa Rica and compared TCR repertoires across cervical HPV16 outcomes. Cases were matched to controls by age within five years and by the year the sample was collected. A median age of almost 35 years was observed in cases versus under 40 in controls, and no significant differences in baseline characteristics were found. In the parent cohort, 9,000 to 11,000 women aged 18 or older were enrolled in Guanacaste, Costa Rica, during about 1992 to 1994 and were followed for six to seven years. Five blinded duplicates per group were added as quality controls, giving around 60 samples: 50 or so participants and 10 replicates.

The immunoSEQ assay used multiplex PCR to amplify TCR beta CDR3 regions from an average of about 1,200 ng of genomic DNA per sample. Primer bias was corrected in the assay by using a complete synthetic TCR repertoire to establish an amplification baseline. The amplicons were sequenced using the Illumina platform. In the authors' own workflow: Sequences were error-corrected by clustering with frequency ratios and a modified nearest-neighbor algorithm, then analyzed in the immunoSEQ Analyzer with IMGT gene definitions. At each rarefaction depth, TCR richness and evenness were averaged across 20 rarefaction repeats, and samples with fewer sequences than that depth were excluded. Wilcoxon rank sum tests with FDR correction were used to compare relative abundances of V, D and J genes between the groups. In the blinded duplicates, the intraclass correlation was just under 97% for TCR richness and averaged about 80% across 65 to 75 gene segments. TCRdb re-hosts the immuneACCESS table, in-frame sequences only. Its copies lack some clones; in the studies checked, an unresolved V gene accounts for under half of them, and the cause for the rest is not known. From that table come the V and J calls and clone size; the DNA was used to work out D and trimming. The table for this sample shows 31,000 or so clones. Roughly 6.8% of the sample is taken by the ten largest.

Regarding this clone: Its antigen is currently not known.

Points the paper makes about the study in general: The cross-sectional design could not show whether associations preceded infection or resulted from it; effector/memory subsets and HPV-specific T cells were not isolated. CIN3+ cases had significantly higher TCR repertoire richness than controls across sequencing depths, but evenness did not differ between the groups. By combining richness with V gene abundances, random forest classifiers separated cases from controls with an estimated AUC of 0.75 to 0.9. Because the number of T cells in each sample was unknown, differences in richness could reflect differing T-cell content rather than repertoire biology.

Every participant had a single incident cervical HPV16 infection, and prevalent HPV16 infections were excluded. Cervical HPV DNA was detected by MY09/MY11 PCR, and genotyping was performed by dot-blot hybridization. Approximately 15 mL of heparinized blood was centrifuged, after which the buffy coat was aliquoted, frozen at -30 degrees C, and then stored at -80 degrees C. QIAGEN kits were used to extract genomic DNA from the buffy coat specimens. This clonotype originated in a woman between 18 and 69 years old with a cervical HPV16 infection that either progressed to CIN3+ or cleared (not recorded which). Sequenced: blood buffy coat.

The CDR3 protein: CASSYSILAPQYF. CDR3 DNA, as far as it was read: TGTGCCAGCAGTTACTCGATTCTAGCCCCG. The chain joins TRBV6-2 or TRBV6-3 to TRBJ2-3, and TRBD2 may be the D gene, going by 5 matching bases. The read is 3 residues too short to cover the CDR3 end, so that end is filled in from the germline J gene. The CDR3 contains 13 residues, cysteine and phenylalanine counted. Part of the CDR3 DNA is given, 30 bases translated from base 1. CDR1 is given as MNHEY and CDR2 as SVGEGT, both from the germline V gene.